The next 3 T cell receptor beta chains were all read from a single sample in a study of human T cells and chemical hapten exposure. Time point: patch test 3, about 24 weeks after DPC sensitization. Treatment here: therapeutic diphenylcyclopropenone sensitization with weekly scalp DPC. TCRdb fed the RACE reads into MiXCR, producing one record per CDR3 protein. Here the sample spans about 52,000 distinct CDR3 sequences, approximately 9.9% being singletons. Sequencing was performed on whole blood, taken in connection with sensitization to the hapten diphenylcyclopropenone (DPC). The receptors originated from a woman in her thirties or forties with alopecia areata. Some clones in this sample may be carry-over from other donors' samples.

The sample holds many counts of this clonotype. The chain uses TRBV6-6 and TRBJ1-6; no clear D gene. This CDR3 contains 15 residues. Per germline, CDR1 MNHNY and CDR2 SVGAGI (reference sequence). The V and J ends lost 5 bases and 9 bases respectively, with 17 bases between them. The CDR3 DNA reads TGTGCCAGCAGTACGCTGAGTGCTTTAGGTTCACCCCTCCACTTT. Translated: CASSTLSALGSPLHF.

The chain joins TRBV30 to TRBJ1-1; perhaps TRBD1 as D (5 bases). Germline CDR1 and CDR2: GTSNPN and SVGIG (reference sequence). The V end lost 8 bases, the J end lost 3 bases, and 16 bases lay between the germline ends. The CDR3 consists of 13 residues. DNA of the CDR3: TGTGCCCAAGGGGACCGACGATACACTGAAGCTTTCTTT. It is translated as CAQGDRRYTEAFF. Drawing the rest from reference TRBV30 and TRBJ1-1, the complete variable domain is SQTIHQWPATLVQPVGSPLSLECTVEGTSNPNLYWYRQAAGRGLQLLFYSVGIGQISSEVPQNLSASRPQDRQFILSSKKLLLSDSGFYLCAQGDRRYTEAFFGQGTRLTVV.

This clonotype has a count of ten or more. This chain uses TRBV13 with TRBJ2-1; D remains ambiguous. V was cut by 4 bases and J by 2 bases, with 12 bases left in between. There are 15 residues in the CDR3. The germline V gene has CDR1 PRHDT and CDR2 FYEKMQ (reference sequence). The CDR3 here is CASSSRSDAYNEQFF. CDR3 DNA sequence: TGTGCCAGCAGCTCCCGCTCAGACGCCTACAATGAGCAGTTCTTC.